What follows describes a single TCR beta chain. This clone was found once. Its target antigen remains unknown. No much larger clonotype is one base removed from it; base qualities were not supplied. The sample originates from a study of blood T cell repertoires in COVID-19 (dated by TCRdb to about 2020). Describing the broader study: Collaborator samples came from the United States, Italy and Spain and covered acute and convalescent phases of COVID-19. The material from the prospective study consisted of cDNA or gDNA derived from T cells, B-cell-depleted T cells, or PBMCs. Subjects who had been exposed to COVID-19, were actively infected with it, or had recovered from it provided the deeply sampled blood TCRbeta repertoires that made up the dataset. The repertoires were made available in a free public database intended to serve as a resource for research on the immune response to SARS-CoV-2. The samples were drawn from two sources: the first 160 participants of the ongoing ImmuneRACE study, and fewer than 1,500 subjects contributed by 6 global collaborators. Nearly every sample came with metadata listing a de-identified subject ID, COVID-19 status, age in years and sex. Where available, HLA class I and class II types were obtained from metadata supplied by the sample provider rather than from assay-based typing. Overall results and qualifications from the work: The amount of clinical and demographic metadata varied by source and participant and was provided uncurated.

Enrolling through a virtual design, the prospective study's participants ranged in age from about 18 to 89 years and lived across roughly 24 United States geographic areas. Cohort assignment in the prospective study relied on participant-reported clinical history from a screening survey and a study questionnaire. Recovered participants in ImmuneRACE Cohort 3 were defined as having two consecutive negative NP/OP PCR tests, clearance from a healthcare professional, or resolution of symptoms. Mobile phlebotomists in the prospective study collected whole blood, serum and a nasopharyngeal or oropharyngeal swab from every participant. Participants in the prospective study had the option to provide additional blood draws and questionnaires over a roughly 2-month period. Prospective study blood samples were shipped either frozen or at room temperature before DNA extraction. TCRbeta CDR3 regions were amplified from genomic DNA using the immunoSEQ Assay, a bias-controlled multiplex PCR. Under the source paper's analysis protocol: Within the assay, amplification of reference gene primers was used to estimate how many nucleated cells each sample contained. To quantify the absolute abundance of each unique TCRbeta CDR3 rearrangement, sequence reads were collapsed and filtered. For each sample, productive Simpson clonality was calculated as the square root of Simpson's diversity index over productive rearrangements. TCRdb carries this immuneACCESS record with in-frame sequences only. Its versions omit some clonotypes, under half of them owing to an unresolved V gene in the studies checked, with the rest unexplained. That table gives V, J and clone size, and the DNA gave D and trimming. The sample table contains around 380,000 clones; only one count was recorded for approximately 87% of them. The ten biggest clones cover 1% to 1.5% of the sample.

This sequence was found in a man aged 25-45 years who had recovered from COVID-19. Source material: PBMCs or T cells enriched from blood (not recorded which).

The base sequence is TGTGCCAGCAGCTTTCCGGGACAGGGGGCGGCAGAGACCCAGTACTTC. Translated, this gives CASSFPGQGAAETQYF. The chain couples TRBV5-4 to TRBJ2-5, with 12 junctional bases fitting TRBD1. V is cut back by 2 bases and J by 4 bases, with 6 bases in the junction unmatched. According to the germline V gene (reference sequence), CDR1 reads SGHNT and CDR2 reads YYREEE. Spanning cysteine to phenylalanine, the CDR3 consists of 16 amino acids. Kept here is only the CDR3 DNA, which spans 48 bases and is read in frame from base 1.